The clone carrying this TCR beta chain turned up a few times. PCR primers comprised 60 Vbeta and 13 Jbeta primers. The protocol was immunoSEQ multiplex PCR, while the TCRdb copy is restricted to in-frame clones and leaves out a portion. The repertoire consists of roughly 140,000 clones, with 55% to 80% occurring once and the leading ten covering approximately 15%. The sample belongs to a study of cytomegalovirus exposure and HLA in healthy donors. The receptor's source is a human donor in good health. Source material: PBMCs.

The CDR3 is CASSPFSGNTGELFF. For the CDR3, the DNA is TGTGCCAGCAGTCCTTTTAGCGGGAACACCGGGGAGCTGTTTTTT. The chain is built from TRBV6-1 and TRBJ2-2, with D perhaps matching TRBD2 (6 bases). V shed 5 bases and J shed 1 base, with 11 bases lying between them. Germline CDR1 and CDR2: MNHNS and SASEGT. This CDR3 has 15 residues.